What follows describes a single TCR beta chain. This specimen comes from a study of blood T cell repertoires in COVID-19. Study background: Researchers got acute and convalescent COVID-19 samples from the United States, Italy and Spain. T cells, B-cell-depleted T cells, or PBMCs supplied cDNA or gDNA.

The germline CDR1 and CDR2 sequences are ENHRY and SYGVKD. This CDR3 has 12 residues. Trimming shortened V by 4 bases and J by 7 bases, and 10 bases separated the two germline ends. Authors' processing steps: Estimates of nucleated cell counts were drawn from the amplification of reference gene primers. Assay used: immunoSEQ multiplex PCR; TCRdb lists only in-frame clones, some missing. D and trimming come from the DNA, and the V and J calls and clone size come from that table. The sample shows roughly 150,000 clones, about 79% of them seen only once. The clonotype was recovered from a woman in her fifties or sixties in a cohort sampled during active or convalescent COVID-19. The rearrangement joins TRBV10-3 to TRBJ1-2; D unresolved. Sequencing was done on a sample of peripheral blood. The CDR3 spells CAISGEASGYTF. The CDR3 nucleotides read TGTGCCATCAGTGGGGAGGCATCTGGCTACACCTTC.